This TCR beta chain originates from a study of control samples from healthy donors and cancer patients. Produced via immunoSEQ multiplex PCR; TCRdb's table is partial and in-frame only. The sample consists of some 41,000 clones, around 87% of them appearing once. This TCR derives from a woman aged 55-69 years with lung cancer. The sequenced sample consisted of PBMCs.

CDR3 loop: CAGSGAGTGDEQFF. The CDR3 nucleotides are TGTGCCGGTTCCGGGGCCGGGACGGGCGATGAGCAGTTCTTC. The genes are TRBV6-5 and TRBJ2-1; TRBD1 or TRBD2 may be the D gene (5 bases each). The germline V and J ends were trimmed by 11 bases and 8 bases, with 22 bases remaining between them. Germline V gene lookup returns CDR1 MNHEY and CDR2 SVGAGI. This CDR3 is 14 amino acids long.